The following is a T cell receptor (beta chain) sequence with its context. The antigen this receptor binds is unknown. The input lacks base qualities; no much larger clone sits a single base away. The record originates from a study of T cell responses to AZD1222 COVID-19 vaccine (dated by TCRdb to the early 2020s). Notes on the research overall: AZD1222 recipients with second doses at about 4 weeks or about 12 weeks were pooled, because spike-specific TCR depth and breadth did not differ between schedules. TCR sequencing was performed for fewer than 250 trial participants, of whom some 200 were given two doses of AZD1222 and some 26 were given two doses of MenACWY control vaccine. Trial participants were enrolled by age into 18-55, 56-69 and 70-plus year subgroups, with around 150, 28 and 57 TCR-sequenced participants respectively. The study at large found these results: Because no day 14 peak-response samples were available, the repertoires could be characterized only after the peak T cell response. CD4 TCRs associated with the vaccine covered the entire spike protein, and the dominant responses were in regions 160-218 and 743-854. Most participants were white British and females outnumbered males, and the authors suggested that clonal diversity may have been underestimated. In the small 56-69-year group, the increase in depth fell short of significance, most likely because of low power. After two AZD1222 doses, spike-specific TCR breadth and depth were significantly higher than at day 0 and than in MenACWY recipients. Conclusions about previously exposed vaccinees were limited because only 5 or 6 AZD1222 recipients were SARS-CoV-2 seropositive at baseline. Reportedly, close to half of the unique spike-specific TCRs recognized epitopes lying outside the regions that are mutated in the B.1.351 and B.1.1.7 variants.

The CDR3 runs 13 residues from the cysteine to the phenylalanine. Of all the DNA, just the CDR3 is kept, 39 bases in frame from base 1. Trimming leaves V shorter by 5 bases and J shorter by 6 bases, with the junction holding 7 bases beyond the gene matches. From a lookup of the germline V gene, CDR1 and CDR2 are SGHTA and FQGNSA. The time point label on this specimen signifies: baseline before first vaccination. Vaccinee samples came from UK trials COV001 and COV002, including a single-blind randomized controlled phase 2/3 trial of AZD1222 (ChAdOx1 nCoV-19) in healthy adults. For TCRbeta chain sequencing, PBMC samples were collected from trial participants at day 0 and at day 28 after the second dose. The CDR3 regions of human TCRbeta chains were subjected to immunosequencing. The paper's data handling went like this. Repertoire TCRs were matched against a reference library of SARS-CoV-2-specific TCRs generated with the MIRA antigen-specificity platform. Breadth was defined as the fraction of unique TCRs that were SARS-CoV-2-associated. Depth was defined as the fraction of total T cells that were SARS-CoV-2-associated. Using the MIRA data, every spike-specific TCR was mapped to the spike region that the TCR reacted to and assigned to either a CD4 or a CD8 class. Log10-transformed breadth and depth values were compared by one-way ANOVA with Sidak's multiple comparisons tests. In TCRdb, the immuneACCESS table is reduced to in-frame sequences with V and J assigned. These tables do not hold every clone; where another copy was compared, an unresolved V gene accounts for under half, and the others remain unexplained. Clone size and the V and J calls come from that table; the DNA yielded D and trimming. The sample table records about 120,000 clones; 80% to 90% of these occur just once. The biggest ten clones account for approximately 3.4% of the sample.

This sequence uses TRBV7-2 and TRBJ2-7, with 7 central nucleotides matching TRBD2. Sequencing was performed on peripheral blood, taken on day 0 of AZD1222 vaccination. This clonotype was sampled from an adult in good health. The CDR3 reads CASSQSGAPEQYF. Read as DNA, the sequence is TGTGCCAGCAGCCAAAGCGGGGCCCCCGAGCAGTACTTC.